This T cell receptor beta chain was obtained from a study of post-analysis software for immune sequencing data (dated by TCRdb to 2014 to 2015). About the full investigation: Relapsing-remitting, secondary progressive and progressive-relapsing multiple sclerosis were recorded as disease courses, and subtype annotation was lacking for some patients. A subset of samples was prepared in parallel using single-end sample barcoding, then pooled and co-amplified after Illumina adapter ligation. The multiple sclerosis patient repertoires were compared with approximately 11 previously published healthy control repertoires from donors aged about 6 to 26 years.

The study at large found these results: Direct clustering with F measure showed strong co-clustering of samples prepared in the same batch, prompting a batch-effect correction. The multiple sclerosis patient group was slightly younger than the control group. Normalized Chao1 diversity was significantly lower in multiple sclerosis patients than controls, suggesting substantial peripheral T-cell clonal expansion.

This clonotype has only one observation. This receptor's antigen is unknown. Base qualities are missing; no much larger clone stands one base away. TCR beta repertoires were profiled from peripheral blood of over 10 young patients with multiple sclerosis to demonstrate the VDJtools post-analysis software. Multiple sclerosis patients were children and adolescents aged roughly 6 to 15 years. The library came from PCR. The run used an Illumina HiSeq 2500. Unique molecular identifiers were incorporated into TCR beta cDNA libraries to reduce PCR and sequencing biases. Approximately 500,000 cDNA molecules were obtained for every 1 to 10 million input T cells, so each molecule roughly corresponded to one T cell. The patient libraries were prepared and sequenced using the same protocol as the earlier healthy control dataset. Samples belonging to the same batch were prepared together, multiplexed and sequenced on a shared HiSeq lane. Concerning the study's data processing: MIGEC was used to process the raw barcoded reads, and molecular identifier groups with only a single read were discarded before consensus assembly and CDR3 extraction. Clonotype tables were post-analysed with VDJtools, normalizing diversity by down-sampling all datasets to the smallest sample size. Repertoire overlap clustering matched CDR3 amino acid but not nucleotide sequences to correct batch-related cross-sample contamination. TCRdb itself trimmed the public reads at Q25 with fastp, ran MiXCR and retained productive beta chains. Rows are combined by CDR3 protein, so each entry shows the most common genes and DNA. The V and J calls, along with clone size, are taken from TCRdb and not from the paper's own processing. Across this sample there are about 430,000 distinct CDR3 sequences, with about 40% seen only once. Of the sample, less than 8% is held by the ten largest clones.

The source is a girl aged 2 to 9 with multiple sclerosis. The sample taken for sequencing was blood.

The CDR3 sequence is CAISEWTVNTEAFF. The DNA sequence is TGTGCCATCAGTGAGTGGACAGTGAACACTGAAGCTTTCTTT. The sequence is built from TRBV10-3 and TRBJ1-1; TRBD1 might be the D gene, on 6 matching bases. The CDR3 sequence holds 14 residues, the cysteine and phenylalanine included. The CDR3 DNA has 42 bases and is translated from base 1. Looking up the germline V gene yields CDR1 ENHRY and CDR2 SYGVKD. The junction shows trimming of 1 base on V and 0 bases on J, plus 6 bases between the germline ends.